The following is a T cell receptor beta chain sequence with its context. The entry originates in a study of blood T cell repertoires in COVID-19. Study context: PBMCs, B-cell-depleted T cells, or T cells provided the cDNA or gDNA that made up the material.

The germline V gene encodes CDR1 KGHSH and CDR2 LQKENI. V lost 3 bases and J lost 0, with 11 bases in between. CDR3 length: 15 residues. Exposed participants encountered a COVID-19 case during the 2 weeks preceding study entry. This table comes from immunoSEQ multiplex PCR, and its TCRdb copy is limited to in-frame clones, with some not included. Among under 300,000 clones listed, over 80% were seen once. This TCR was sampled from a woman aged 40 to 50 who had been exposed to COVID-19. Sequences were obtained from PBMCs or T cells enriched from blood (not recorded which). This chain joins TRBV18 and TRBJ1-1, with D possibly being TRBD1 (6 bases). Written as DNA, the CDR3 is TGTGCCAGCTCACCCCGGGACAAGATGAACACTGAAGCTTTCTTT. It is translated as CASSPRDKMNTEAFF.